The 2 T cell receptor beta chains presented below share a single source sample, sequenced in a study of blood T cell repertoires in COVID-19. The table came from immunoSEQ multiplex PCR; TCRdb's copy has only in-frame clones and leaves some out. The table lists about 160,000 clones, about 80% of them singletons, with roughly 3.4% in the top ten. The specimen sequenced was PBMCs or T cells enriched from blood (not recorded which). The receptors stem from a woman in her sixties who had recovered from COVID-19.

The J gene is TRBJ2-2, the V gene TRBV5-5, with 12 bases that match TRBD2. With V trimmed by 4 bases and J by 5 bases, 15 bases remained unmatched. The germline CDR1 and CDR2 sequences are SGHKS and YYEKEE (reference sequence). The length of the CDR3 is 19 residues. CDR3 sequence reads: CASSRGRPSGGAGTGELFF. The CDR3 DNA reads TGTGCCAGCAGCCGTGGCAGGCCTAGCGGGGGGGCAGGGACCGGGGAGCTGTTTTTT.

The CDR3 spells CASSHRVGQPQHF. For the CDR3, the DNA is TGTGCCAGCAGCCACAGGGTGGGCCAGCCCCAGCATTTT. The chain links TRBV11-2 to TRBJ1-5; D possibly corresponds to TRBD1 (6 bases). V lost 5 bases, J lost 7 bases, and 12 bases lay in between. Germline loops: CDR1 SGHAT, CDR2 FQNNGV. This CDR3 has 13 amino acids.